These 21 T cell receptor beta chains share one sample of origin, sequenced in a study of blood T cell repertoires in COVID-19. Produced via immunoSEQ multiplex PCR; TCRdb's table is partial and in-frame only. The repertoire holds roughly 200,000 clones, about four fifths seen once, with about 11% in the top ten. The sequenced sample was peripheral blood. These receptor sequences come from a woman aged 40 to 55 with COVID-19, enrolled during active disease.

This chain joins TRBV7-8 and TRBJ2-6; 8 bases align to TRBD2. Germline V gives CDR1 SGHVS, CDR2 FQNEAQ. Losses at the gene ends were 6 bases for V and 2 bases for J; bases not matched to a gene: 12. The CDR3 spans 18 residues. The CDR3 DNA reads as TGTGCCAGCAGTCCCCCGACTAGCGTGGCACCTGGGGCCAACGTCCTGACTTTC. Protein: CASSPPTSVAPGANVLTF.

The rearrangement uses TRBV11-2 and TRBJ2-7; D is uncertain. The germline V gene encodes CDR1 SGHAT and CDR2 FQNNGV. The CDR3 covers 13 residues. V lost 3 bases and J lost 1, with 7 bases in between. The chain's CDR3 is CASSFGPSYEQYF. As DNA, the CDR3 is TGTGCCAGCAGCTTTGGCCCGTCCTACGAGCAGTACTTC.

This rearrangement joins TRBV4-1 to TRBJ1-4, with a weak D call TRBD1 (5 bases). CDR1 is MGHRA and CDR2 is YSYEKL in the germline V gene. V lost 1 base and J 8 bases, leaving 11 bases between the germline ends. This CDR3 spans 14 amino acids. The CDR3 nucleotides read TGCGCCAGCAGCCAAGCAGGGTATCGGGAAAAACTGTTTTTT. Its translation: CASSQAGYREKLFF.

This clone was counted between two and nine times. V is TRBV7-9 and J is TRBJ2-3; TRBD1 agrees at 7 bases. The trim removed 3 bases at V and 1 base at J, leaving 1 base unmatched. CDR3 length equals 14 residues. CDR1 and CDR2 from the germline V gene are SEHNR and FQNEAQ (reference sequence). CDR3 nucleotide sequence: TGTGCCAGCAGCTTGGGGACAGGCACAGATACGCAGTATTTT. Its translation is CASSLGTGTDTQYF.

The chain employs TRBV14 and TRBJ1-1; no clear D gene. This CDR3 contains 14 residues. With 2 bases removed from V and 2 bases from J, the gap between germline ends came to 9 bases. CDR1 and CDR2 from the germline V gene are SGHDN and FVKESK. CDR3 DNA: TGTGCCAGCAGCCAATTCGTACTCAACACTGAAGCTTTCTTT. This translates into CASSQFVLNTEAFF.

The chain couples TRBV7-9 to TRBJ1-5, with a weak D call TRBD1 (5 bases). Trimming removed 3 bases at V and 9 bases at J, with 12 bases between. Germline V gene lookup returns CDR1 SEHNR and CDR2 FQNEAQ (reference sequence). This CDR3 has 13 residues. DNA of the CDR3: TGTGCCAGCAGCTTGACCGTAGGGGTGCCCCAGCATTTT. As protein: CASSLTVGVPQHF.

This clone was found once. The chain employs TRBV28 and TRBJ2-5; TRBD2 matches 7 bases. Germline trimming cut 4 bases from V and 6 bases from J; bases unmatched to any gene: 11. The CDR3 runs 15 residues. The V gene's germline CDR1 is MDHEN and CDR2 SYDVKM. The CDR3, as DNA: TGTGCCAGCAGTTCCCCCCGCGGGAGACTAAAGACCCAGTACTTC. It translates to CASSSPRGRLKTQYF. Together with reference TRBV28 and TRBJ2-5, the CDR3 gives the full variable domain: DVKVTQSSRYLVKRTGEKVFLECVQDMDHENMFWYRQDPGLGLRLIYFSYDVKMKEKGDIPEGYSVSREKKERFSLILESASTNQTSMYLCASSSPRGRLKTQYFGPGTRLLVL.

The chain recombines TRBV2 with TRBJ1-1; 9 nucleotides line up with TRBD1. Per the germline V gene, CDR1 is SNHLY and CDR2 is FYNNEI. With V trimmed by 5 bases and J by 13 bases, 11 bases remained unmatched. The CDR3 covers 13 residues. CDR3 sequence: CASSTGGNGRDFF. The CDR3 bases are TGTGCCAGCAGTACAGGGGGCAACGGAAGGGATTTCTTT.

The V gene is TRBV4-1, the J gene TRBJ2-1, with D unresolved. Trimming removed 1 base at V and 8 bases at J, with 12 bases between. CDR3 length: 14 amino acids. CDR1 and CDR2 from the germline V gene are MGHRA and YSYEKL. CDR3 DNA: TGCGCCAGCAGCCAAGTCCCCTGGTTAGATGAGCAGTTCTTC. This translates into CASSQVPWLDEQFF.

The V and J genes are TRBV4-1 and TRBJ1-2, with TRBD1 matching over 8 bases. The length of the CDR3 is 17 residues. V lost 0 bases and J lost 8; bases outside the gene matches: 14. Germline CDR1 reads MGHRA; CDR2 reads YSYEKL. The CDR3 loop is CASSQDKDRAIISGYTF. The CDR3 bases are TGCGCCAGCAGCCAAGATAAGGACAGGGCGATAATAAGCGGCTACACCTTC.

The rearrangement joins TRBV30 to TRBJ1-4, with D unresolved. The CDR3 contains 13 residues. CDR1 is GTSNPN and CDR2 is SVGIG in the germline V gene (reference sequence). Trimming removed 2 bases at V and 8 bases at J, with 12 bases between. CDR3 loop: CAWSLMSREKLFF. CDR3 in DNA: TGTGCCTGGAGTTTAATGAGTCGGGAAAAACTGTTTTTT. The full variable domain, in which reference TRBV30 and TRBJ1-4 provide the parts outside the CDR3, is SQTIHQWPATLVQPVGSPLSLECTVEGTSNPNLYWYRQAAGRGLQLLFYSVGIGQISSEVPQNLSASRPQDRQFILSSKKLLLSDSGFYLCAWSLMSREKLFFGSGTQLSVL.

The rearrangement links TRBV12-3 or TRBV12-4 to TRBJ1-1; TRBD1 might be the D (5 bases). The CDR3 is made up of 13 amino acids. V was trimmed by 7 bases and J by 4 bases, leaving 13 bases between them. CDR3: CASTLAGGTEAFF. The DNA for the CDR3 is TGTGCCAGCACCCTCGCGGGGGGCACTGAAGCTTTCTTT.

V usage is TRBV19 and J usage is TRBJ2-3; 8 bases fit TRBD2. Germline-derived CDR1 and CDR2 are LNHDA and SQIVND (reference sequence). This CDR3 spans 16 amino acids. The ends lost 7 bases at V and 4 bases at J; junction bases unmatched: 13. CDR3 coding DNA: TGTGCCAGTAACCGTGGCGGGGGGCGCGGCGCAGATACGCAGTATTTT. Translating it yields CASNRGGGRGADTQYF.

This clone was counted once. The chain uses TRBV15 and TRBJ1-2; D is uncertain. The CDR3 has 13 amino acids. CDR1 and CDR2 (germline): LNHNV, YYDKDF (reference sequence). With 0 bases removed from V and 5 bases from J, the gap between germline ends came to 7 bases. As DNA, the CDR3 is TGTGCCACCAGCAGAGATAAGCTTTATGGCTACACCTTC. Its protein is CATSRDKLYGYTF.

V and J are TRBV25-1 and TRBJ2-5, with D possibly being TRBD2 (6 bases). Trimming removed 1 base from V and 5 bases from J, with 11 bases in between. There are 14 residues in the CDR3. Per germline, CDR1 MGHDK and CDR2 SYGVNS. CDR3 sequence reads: CASSEWTKLETQYF. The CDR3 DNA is TGTGCCAGCAGTGAATGGACTAAGCTCGAGACCCAGTACTTC.

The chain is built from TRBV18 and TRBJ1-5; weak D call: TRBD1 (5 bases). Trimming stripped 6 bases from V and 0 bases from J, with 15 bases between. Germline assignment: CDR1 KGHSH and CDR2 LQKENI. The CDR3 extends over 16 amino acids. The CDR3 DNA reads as TGTGCCAGCTCCCGCGGGCGGGGCAGTAGCAATCAGCCCCAGCATTTT. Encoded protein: CASSRGRGSSNQPQHF. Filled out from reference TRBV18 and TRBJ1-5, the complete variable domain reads NAGVMQNPRHLVRRRGQEARLRCSPMKGHSHVYWYRQLPEEGLKFMVYLQKENIIDESGMPKERFSAEFPKEGPSILRIQQVVRGDSAAYFCASSRGRGSSNQPQHFGDGTRLSIL.

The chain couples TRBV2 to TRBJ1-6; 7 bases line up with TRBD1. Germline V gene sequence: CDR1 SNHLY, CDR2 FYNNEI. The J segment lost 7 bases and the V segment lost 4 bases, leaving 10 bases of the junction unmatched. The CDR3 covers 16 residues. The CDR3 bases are TGTGCCAGCAGTGCCGACAGGGCTTCATGGAATTCACCCCTCCACTTT. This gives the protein CASSADRASWNSPLHF. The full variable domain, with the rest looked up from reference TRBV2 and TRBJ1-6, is EPEVTQTPSHQVTQMGQEVILRCVPISNHLYFYWYRQILGQKVEFLVSFYNNEISEKSEIFDDQFSVERPDGSNFTLKIRSTKLEDSAMYFCASSADRASWNSPLHFGNGTRLTVT.

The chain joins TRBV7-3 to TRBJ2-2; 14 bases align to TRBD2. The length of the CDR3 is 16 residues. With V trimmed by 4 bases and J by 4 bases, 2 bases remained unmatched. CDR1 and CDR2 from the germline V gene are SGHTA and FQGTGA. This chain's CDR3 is CASSSGLAGGTGELFF. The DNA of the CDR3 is TGTGCCAGCAGCTCAGGACTAGCGGGGGGCACCGGGGAGCTGTTTTTT.

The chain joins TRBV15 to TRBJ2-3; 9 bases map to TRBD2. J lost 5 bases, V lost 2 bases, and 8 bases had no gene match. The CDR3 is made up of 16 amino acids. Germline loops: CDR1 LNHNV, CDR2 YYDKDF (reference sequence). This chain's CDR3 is CATSRFLAGRGDTQYF. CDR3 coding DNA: TGTGCCACCAGCAGATTCCTAGCGGGACGAGGAGATACGCAGTATTTT.

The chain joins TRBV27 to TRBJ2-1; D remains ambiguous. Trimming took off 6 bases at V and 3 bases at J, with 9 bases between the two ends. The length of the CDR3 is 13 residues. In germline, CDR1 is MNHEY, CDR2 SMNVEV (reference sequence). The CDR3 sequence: CASSPTFYNEQFF. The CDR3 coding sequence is TGTGCCAGCAGCCCCACTTTCTACAATGAGCAGTTCTTC.

CDR3 nucleotide sequence: TGCAGCGTGGACAGGAGATTACCTACTCAGCCCCAGCATTTT. This encodes CSVDRRLPTQPQHF. The J gene is TRBJ1-5, the V gene TRBV29-1, with 7 positions matching TRBD1. CDR3 size: 14 residues. With V trimmed by 6 bases and J by 6 bases, 11 bases remained unmatched. Germline loops: CDR1 SQVTM, CDR2 ANQGSEA.